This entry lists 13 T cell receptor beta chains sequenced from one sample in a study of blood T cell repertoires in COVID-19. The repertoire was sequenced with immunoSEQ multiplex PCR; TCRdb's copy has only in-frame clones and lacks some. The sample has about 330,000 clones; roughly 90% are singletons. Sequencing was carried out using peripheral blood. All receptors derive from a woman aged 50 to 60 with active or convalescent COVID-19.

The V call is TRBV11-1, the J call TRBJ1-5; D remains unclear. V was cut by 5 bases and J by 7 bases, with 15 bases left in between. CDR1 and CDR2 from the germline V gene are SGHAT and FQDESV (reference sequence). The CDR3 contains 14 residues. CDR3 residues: CASSPSGNRQPQHF. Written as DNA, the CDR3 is TGTGCCAGCAGCCCCAGCGGTAACCGGCAGCCCCAGCATTTT.

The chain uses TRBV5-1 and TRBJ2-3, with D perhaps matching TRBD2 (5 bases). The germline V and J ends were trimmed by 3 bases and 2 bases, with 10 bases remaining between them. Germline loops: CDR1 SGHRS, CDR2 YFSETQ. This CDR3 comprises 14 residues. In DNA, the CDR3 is TGCGCCAGCAGCTCAAGCGGCGACACAGATACGCAGTATTTT. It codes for CASSSSGDTDTQYF.

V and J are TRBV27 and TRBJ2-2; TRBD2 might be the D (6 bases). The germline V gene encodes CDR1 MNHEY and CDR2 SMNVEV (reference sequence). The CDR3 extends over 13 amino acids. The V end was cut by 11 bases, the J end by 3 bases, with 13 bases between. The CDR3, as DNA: TGTGCCTGTTCATGGAGGGACACCGGGGAGCTGTTTTTT. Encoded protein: CACSWRDTGELFF.

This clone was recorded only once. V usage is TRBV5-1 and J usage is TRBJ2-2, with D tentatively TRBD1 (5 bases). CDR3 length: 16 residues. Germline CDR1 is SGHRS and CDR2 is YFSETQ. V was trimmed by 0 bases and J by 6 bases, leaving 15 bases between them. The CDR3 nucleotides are TGCGCCAGCAGCTTGGTTTTCGAAAGGGGCGCCGGGGAGCTGTTTTTT. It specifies CASSLVFERGAGELFF. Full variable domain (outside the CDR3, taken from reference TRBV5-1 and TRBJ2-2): KAGVTQTPRYLIKTRGQQVTLSCSPISGHRSVSWYQQTPGQGLQFLFEYFSETQRNKGNFPGRFSGRQFSNSRSEMNVSTLELGDSALYLCASSLVFERGAGELFFGEGSRLTVL.

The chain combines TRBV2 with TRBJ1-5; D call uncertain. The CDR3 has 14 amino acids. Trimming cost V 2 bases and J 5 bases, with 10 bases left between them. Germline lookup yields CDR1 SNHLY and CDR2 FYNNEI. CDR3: CASSEFHADQPQHF. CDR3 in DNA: TGTGCCAGCAGTGAATTCCATGCAGATCAGCCCCAGCATTTT.

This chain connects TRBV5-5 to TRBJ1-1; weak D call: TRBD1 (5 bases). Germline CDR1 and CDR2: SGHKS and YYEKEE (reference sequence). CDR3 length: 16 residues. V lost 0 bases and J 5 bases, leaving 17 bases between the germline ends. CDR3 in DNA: TGTGCCAGCAGCTTGGCCGTCGTAGGGGTTAATACTGAAGCTTTCTTT. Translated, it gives CASSLAVVGVNTEAFF.

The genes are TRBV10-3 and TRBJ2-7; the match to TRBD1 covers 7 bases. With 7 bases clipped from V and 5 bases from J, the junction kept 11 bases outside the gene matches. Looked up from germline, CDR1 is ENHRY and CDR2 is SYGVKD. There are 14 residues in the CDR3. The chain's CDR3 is CAITRGQVVDEQYF. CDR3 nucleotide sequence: TGTGCCATCACCCGCGGACAGGTAGTCGACGAGCAGTACTTC.

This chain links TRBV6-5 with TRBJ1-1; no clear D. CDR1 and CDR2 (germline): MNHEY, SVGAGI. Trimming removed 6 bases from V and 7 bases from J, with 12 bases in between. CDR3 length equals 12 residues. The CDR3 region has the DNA TGTGCCAGCAGCCCGTCCGGGATTGAAGCTTTCTTT. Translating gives CASSPSGIEAFF.

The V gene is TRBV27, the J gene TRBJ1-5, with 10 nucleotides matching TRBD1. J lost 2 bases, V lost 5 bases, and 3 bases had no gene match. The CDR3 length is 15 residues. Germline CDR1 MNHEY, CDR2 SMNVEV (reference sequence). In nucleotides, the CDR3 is TGTGCCAGCAGTACCGGGACAGGGGGCAATCAGCCCCAGCATTTT. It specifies CASSTGTGGNQPQHF.

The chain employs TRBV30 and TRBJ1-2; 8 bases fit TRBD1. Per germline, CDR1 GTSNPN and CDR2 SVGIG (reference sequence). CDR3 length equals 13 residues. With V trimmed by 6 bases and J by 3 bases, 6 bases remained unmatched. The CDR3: CACWGQVYYGYTF. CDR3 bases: TGTGCCTGTTGGGGACAGGTATACTATGGCTACACCTTC.

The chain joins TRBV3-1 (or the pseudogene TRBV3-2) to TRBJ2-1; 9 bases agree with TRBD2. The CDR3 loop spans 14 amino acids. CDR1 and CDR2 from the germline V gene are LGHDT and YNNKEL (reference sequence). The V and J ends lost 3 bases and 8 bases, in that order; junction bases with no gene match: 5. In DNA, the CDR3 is TGTGCCAGCAGCCATGTATTAGCGGGAGATGAGCAGTTCTTC. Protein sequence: CASSHVLAGDEQFF.

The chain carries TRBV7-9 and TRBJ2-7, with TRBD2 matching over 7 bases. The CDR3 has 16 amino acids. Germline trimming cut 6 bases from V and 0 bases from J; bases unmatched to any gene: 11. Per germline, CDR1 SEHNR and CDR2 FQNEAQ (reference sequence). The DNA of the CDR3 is TGTGCCAGCAGTTGGGGGGGTCCTCGGAGCTCCTACGAGCAGTACTTC. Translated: CASSWGGPRSSYEQYF.

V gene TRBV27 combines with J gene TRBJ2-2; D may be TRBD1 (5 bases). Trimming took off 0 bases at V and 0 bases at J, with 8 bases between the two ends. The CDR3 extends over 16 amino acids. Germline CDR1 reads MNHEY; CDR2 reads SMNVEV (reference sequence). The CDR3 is CASSLSSTANTGELFF. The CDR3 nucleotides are TGTGCCAGCAGTTTATCGTCGACAGCGAACACCGGGGAGCTGTTTTTT.